Below are 27 T cell receptor beta chains sequenced from a single sample in a study of OX40 agonist ivuxolimab in advanced cancers. The assay was immunoSEQ multiplex PCR, and TCRdb's table has in-frame clones only and misses some. This sample yields tens of thousands of clones, of which 70% to 90% are seen a single time; approximately 10% belongs to the top ten. This material consisted of CD4+ or CD8+ T cells sorted from blood, taken in a trial of the OX40 agonist ivuxolimab. The receptors derive from an adult with an advanced solid tumor such as melanoma, head and neck, liver or kidney cancer.

This clone has a handful of counts. The sample carries other DNA sequences with the same CDR3. This chain links TRBV7-6 with TRBJ2-3; the match to TRBD2 covers 8 bases. The V segment lost 5 bases and the J segment 2 bases; nucleotides outside the gene matches: 6. CDR1 SGHVS and CDR2 FNYEAQ come from the germline V gene. The CDR3 spans 15 residues. The DNA for the CDR3 is TGTGCCAGCAGCCAAACTAGCGGAACCACAGATACGCAGTATTTT. Its translation: CASSQTSGTTDTQYF. The whole variable domain, filled in from reference TRBV7-6 and TRBJ2-3, reads GAGVSQSPRYKVTKRGQDVALRCDPISGHVSLYWYRQALGQGPEFLTYFNYEAQQDKSGLPNDRFSAERPEGSISTLTIQRTEQRDSAMYRCASSQTSGTTDTQYFGPGTRLTVL.

This sequence joins TRBV10-3 and TRBJ2-2; D possibly matches TRBD1 or TRBD2 (7 bases each). This CDR3 comprises 14 residues. V lost 10 bases, J lost 5 bases, and 17 bases lay in between. The germline CDR1 and CDR2 sequences are ENHRY and SYGVKD. CDR3 protein: CASITGEGTGELFF. The DNA for the CDR3 is TGTGCCAGTATTACAGGGGAGGGAACCGGGGAGCTGTTTTTT.

V and J are TRBV7-2 and TRBJ1-5; D is ambiguous. This CDR3 has 12 residues. Germline V gene data show CDR1 as SGHTA and CDR2 as FQGNSA. Trimming took off 1 base at V and 5 bases at J, with 3 bases between the two ends. CDR3 nucleotide sequence: TGTGCCAGCAGCTTAGGCGATCAGCCCCAGCATTTT. It encodes CASSLGDQPQHF.

J is TRBJ2-7 and V is TRBV9, with D unresolved. Germline lookup yields CDR1 SGDLS and CDR2 YYNGEE. Trimming shortened V by 4 bases and J by 3 bases, and 11 bases separated the two germline ends. The CDR3 runs to 13 residues. CDR3 protein: CASSQYHGYEQYF. The CDR3 coding sequence is TGTGCCAGCAGCCAATACCACGGCTACGAGCAGTACTTC.

As to this clone: This sample also contains other DNA sequences that code for the same CDR3. The V and J genes are TRBV19 and TRBJ1-2; D gene ambiguous. The V gene's germline CDR1 is LNHDA and CDR2 SQIVND (reference sequence). The CDR3 covers 15 residues. V was trimmed by 5 bases and J by 3 bases, leaving 16 bases between them. DNA of the CDR3: TGTGCCAGTAGTCGCTTTGACCGGGGAGACTATGGCTACACCTTC. Its translation: CASSRFDRGDYGYTF.

The chain has TRBV12-5 and TRBJ2-1; no definite D call. V was clipped by 7 bases and J by 6 bases, with 10 bases between them. The CDR3 sequence is 12 residues long. Germline-derived CDR1 and CDR2 are LGHNT and FRNRAP. CDR3 sequence: CASEVVRNEQFF. Here the CDR3 DNA reads TGTGCTAGTGAAGTTGTCCGCAATGAGCAGTTCTTC.

The chain is built from TRBV21-1 and TRBJ2-3; TRBD2 is taken as the D call from the table, unchecked against the DNA. TRBV21-1 is noted as a pseudogene. The CDR3 length is 19 residues. CDR3 nucleotides: TGTGCCAGCAGCAGACTAGCGGGAGGGCCGTCGGGCTACCCAGATACGCAGTATTTT. Its protein is CASSRLAGGPSGYPDTQYF.

The chain couples TRBV30 to TRBJ2-7; D may be TRBD1 (5 bases). Trimming removed 5 bases at V and 4 bases at J, with 15 bases between. The CDR3 sequence is 13 residues long. Germline assignment: CDR1 GTSNPN and CDR2 SVGIG (reference sequence). This CDR3 reads CAWGQSSGYEQYF. The CDR3 DNA reads TGTGCCTGGGGACAATCCTCAGGGTACGAGCAGTACTTC.

The chain has TRBV11-3 and TRBJ2-5; D is ambiguous. The CDR3 loop spans 17 amino acids. Germline lookup yields CDR1 SGHNT and CDR2 YENEEA. The germline V and J ends were trimmed by 1 base and 2 bases, with 17 bases remaining between them. The CDR3 loop reads CASSLARGPIIQETQYF. The CDR3 DNA follows: TGTGCCAGCAGCTTAGCCCGCGGACCGATTATACAAGAGACCCAGTACTTC.

The chain carries TRBV6-1 and TRBJ1-5; 8 nucleotides line up with TRBD1. After removal of 6 bases from V and 1 base from J, the junction contained 5 bases not matched to a gene. From germline, CDR1 is MNHNS and CDR2 SASEGT. The CDR3 loop spans 15 amino acids. CDR3 amino acids: CASRRDRMSNQPQHF. DNA of the CDR3: TGTGCCAGCAGGCGGGACAGGATGAGCAATCAGCCCCAGCATTTT.

The V and J genes are TRBV6-5 and TRBJ1-2; 8 bases line up with TRBD1. Germline V lookup: CDR1 MNHEY, CDR2 SVGAGI. Trimming at V came to 5 bases and at J to 8 bases, leaving 10 bases not matched to a gene. CDR3 length equals 14 residues. CDR3 bases: TGTGCCAGCAGTCCTATACAGGGGGTGAGAGGCTACACCTTC. Translated, it gives CASSPIQGVRGYTF.

CDR3 sequence (DNA): TGTGCCAGCAAATTAGCAGGGGACTTCTTTCCACACTACGAGCAGTACTTC. It codes for CASKLAGDFFPHYEQYF. This chain connects TRBV27 to TRBJ2-7; D possibly matches TRBD1 or TRBD2 (6 bases each). Between the trimmed V and J ends, which lost 7 bases and 3 bases, there was a span of 25 bases. CDR1 MNHEY and CDR2 SMNVEV come from the germline V gene (reference sequence). CDR3 length: 17 amino acids.

This clone was seen just once. The chain carries TRBV7-3 and TRBJ2-2; TRBD1 aligns across 7 bases. Trimming at V came to 4 bases and at J to 8 bases, leaving 10 bases not matched to a gene. The germline gives CDR1 SGHTA, CDR2 FQGTGA. The CDR3 consists of 15 residues. CDR3 sequence (DNA): TGTGCCAGCAGCTCCGGGACAGAGAGTGGGGGGGAGCTGTTTTTT. Protein product: CASSSGTESGGELFF.

The chain combines TRBV4-2 with TRBJ1-5; D may be TRBD1 (5 bases). The CDR3 has 17 amino acids. The V gene lost 1 base and the J gene lost 1 base, with 14 bases spanning the gap. Germline assignment: CDR1 LGHNA and CDR2 YNFKEQ. The CDR3 reads CASSQGSAGVSNQPQHF. Written as DNA, the CDR3 is TGTGCCAGCAGCCAAGGAAGTGCGGGGGTAAGCAATCAGCCCCAGCATTTT.

V is TRBV7-9 and J is TRBJ1-2; TRBD1 matches at 7 bases. The CDR3 length is 14 residues. V lost 1 base to trimming and J lost 3 bases; unmatched junction nucleotides: 2. Germline V lookup: CDR1 SEHNR, CDR2 FQNEAQ (reference sequence). CDR3 amino acids: CASSLVGTDYGYTF. DNA of the CDR3: TGTGCCAGCAGCTTAGTCGGGACAGACTATGGCTACACCTTC.

V and J are TRBV9 and TRBJ2-7, with D maybe TRBD2 (6 bases). The germline V and J ends were trimmed by 0 bases and 2 bases, with 12 bases remaining between them. Germline V CDR1 and CDR2: SGDLS, YYNGEE. The CDR3 extends over 15 amino acids. The CDR3 coding sequence is TGTGCCAGCAGCGTAGCAGGACTATCACCCTACGAGCAGTACTTC. Translating it yields CASSVAGLSPYEQYF.

The rearrangement uses TRBV7-2 and TRBJ2-7; D remains ambiguous. CDR1 SGHTA and CDR2 FQGNSA come from the germline V gene. This CDR3 is built from 11 residues. Deletions cut 6 bases from V and 2 bases from J, with 5 bases between. CDR3 DNA sequence: TGTGCCAGCAGTTCCACCTACGAGCAGTACTTC. This gives the protein CASSSTYEQYF.

The V gene is TRBV9, the J gene TRBJ1-1; D is unclear. This CDR3 has 13 amino acids. V lost 3 bases, J lost 8 bases, and 14 bases lay in between. In germline, CDR1 is SGDLS, CDR2 YYNGEE. CDR3 sequence (DNA): TGTGCCAGCAGCGAAGAAATCCTCTCAGAAGCTTTCTTT. Translated: CASSEEILSEAFF.

The chain couples TRBV7-6 to TRBJ2-7; 7 nucleotides line up with TRBD1. Per the germline V gene, CDR1 is SGHVS and CDR2 is FNYEAQ. The V and J ends lost 5 bases and 0 bases, in that order; junction bases with no gene match: 4. This CDR3 spans 14 amino acids. The CDR3 sequence: CASSLTGDSYEQYF. The CDR3 coding sequence is TGTGCCAGCAGCCTTACAGGGGACTCCTACGAGCAGTACTTC.

V is TRBV9 and J is TRBJ2-1, with D unclear. Looked up from germline, CDR1 is SGDLS and CDR2 is YYNGEE. The CDR3 consists of 15 residues. V was pared by 4 bases and J by 5 bases, with 16 bases between. CDR3 amino acids: CASSPSLYGDNEQFF. The CDR3 DNA reads as TGTGCCAGCAGCCCATCCCTATATGGGGACAATGAGCAGTTCTTC.

CDR3 in amino acids: CASSPAYRSHEQYF. The CDR3 DNA is TGTGCCAGCAGTCCCGCGTACAGAAGCCACGAGCAGTACTTC. The chain has TRBV6-5 and TRBJ2-7; D gene unclear. This CDR3 contains 14 residues. The ends were cut back, 5 bases at V and 5 bases at J, with 16 bases in the middle. From germline, CDR1 is MNHEY and CDR2 SVGAGI.

This chain joins TRBV9 and TRBJ1-6, with 12 bases that match TRBD1. Germline CDR1 SGDLS, CDR2 YYNGEE. After removal of 0 bases from V and 8 bases from J, the junction contained 6 bases not matched to a gene. The CDR3 loop spans 17 amino acids. In DNA, the CDR3 is TGTGCCAGCAGCGTAGATGGGACAGGGGGCTGGGATTCACCCCTCCACTTT. This encodes CASSVDGTGGWDSPLHF. The complete variable domain, with remaining parts taken from reference TRBV9 and TRBJ1-6, reads DSGVTQTPKHLITATGQRVTLRCSPRSGDLSVYWYQQSLDQGLQFLIQYYNGEERAKGNILERFSAQQFPDLHSELNLSSLELGDSALYFCASSVDGTGGWDSPLHFGNGTRLTVT.

V gene TRBV9 combines with J gene TRBJ1-3, with D possibly TRBD1 on 5 matching bases. Germline loops: CDR1 SGDLS, CDR2 YYNGEE. V was cut by 1 base and J by 0 bases, with 8 bases left in between. The CDR3 sequence is 15 residues long. In nucleotides, the CDR3 is TGTGCCAGCAGCGTAAGTGGGGGCTCTGGAAACACCATATATTTT. It translates to CASSVSGGSGNTIYF.

This clone was seen only once. V usage is TRBV15 and J usage is TRBJ2-1; D uncertain. The V gene lost 0 bases and the J gene lost 1 base, with 10 bases spanning the gap. Germline CDR1 LNHNV, CDR2 YYDKDF (reference sequence). CDR3 length equals 16 residues. DNA of the CDR3: TGTGCCACCAGCAGAGATCTGGCAGCTTCCTACAATGAGCAGTTCTTC. Encoded protein: CATSRDLAASYNEQFF. Variable domain in full (rest from reference TRBV15 and TRBJ2-1): DAMVIQNPRYQVTQFGKPVTLSCSQTLNHNVMYWYQQKSSQAPKLLFHYYDKDFNNEADTPDNFQSRRPNTSFCFLDIRSPGLGDTAMYLCATSRDLAASYNEQFFGPGTRLTVL.

The rearrangement uses TRBV7-3 and TRBJ1-1; D remains unclear. The CDR3 extends over 14 amino acids. Germline CDR1 and CDR2: SGHTA and FQGTGA. V lost 2 bases and J lost 4, with 11 bases in between. CDR3 nucleotide sequence: TGTGCCAGCAGCTTAGGGGTTGGAGGCACTGAAGCTTTCTTT. This sequence encodes CASSLGVGGTEAFF.

Only one count was recorded for this clone. The gene calls are TRBV29-1 and TRBJ2-3, with a weak D call TRBD2 (5 bases). CDR1 is SQVTM and CDR2 is ANQGSEA in the germline V gene. V lost 0 bases and J lost 6, with 13 bases in between. There are 14 residues in the CDR3. This CDR3 is CSVEDLAGSDTQYF. CDR3 bases: TGCAGCGTTGAAGATCTAGCAGGATCGGATACGCAGTATTTT.

The chain employs TRBV9 and TRBJ1-1; D gene ambiguous. Germline lookup yields CDR1 SGDLS and CDR2 YYNGEE. The V and J ends lost 0 bases and 5 bases respectively, with 11 bases between them. CDR3 length: 14 residues. CDR3 protein: CASSVDGEWTEAFF. CDR3 nucleotide sequence: TGTGCCAGCAGCGTAGACGGGGAGTGGACTGAAGCTTTCTTT.